The clone carrying this TCR beta chain appeared once. No antigen is known for it. No infections or other immune events were documented during collection. The data derive from a study of identifying expanded T cells in peripheral blood. The study's findings and limits: Over about two and four weeks, about 16 and 20 clones changed, versus roughly 1.2 between replicates. Clone count variance between roughly 2-week samples rose with total template count.

The CDR3 is made up of 13 amino acids. Trimming at V came to 11 bases and at J to 5 bases, leaving 9 bases not matched to a gene. CDR1 is LNHDA, CDR2 SQIVND, per germline (reference sequence). Repertoires were generated with immunoSEQ multiplex PCR, while TCRdb's copy carries only in-frame clones and drops some. This table holds roughly 90,000 clones, 70% to 90% found once. The chain combines TRBV19 with TRBJ2-5, with 9 bases identical to TRBD1. The sequencing input was blood. The source is a person between 18 and 75 years old in good health. The chain's CDR3 is CASEGQGSETQYF. In DNA form, the CDR3 reads TGTGCCTCCGAGGGACAGGGCTCGGAGACCCAGTACTTC.